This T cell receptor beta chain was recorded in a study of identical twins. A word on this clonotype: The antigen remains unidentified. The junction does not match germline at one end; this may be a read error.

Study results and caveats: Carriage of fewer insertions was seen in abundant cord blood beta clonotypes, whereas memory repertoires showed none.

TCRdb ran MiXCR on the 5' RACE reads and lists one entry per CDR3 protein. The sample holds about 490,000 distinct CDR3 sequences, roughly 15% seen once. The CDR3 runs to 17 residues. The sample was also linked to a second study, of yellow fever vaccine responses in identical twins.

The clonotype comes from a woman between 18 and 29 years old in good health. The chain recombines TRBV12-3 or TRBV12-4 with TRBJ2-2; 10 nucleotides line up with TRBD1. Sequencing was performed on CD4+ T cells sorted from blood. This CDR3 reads CARRLPGTGANTGELFF. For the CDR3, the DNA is TGTGCCCGCAGACTCCCCGGGACAGGGGCGAACACCGGGGAGCTGTTTTTT.